The table lists the clone carrying this TCR beta chain with a count of one. The germline CDR1 and CDR2 sequences are SEHNR and FQNEAQ (reference sequence). The CDR3 spans 14 residues. V lost 1 base and J 0 bases, leaving 6 bases between the germline ends. This entry comes from a study of T cell responses to AZD1222 COVID-19 vaccine. Generated by immunoSEQ multiplex PCR, the TCRdb table keeps only in-frame clones and is missing some. Of under 140,000 clones in the sample, about 88% were seen once. This receptor was taken from an adult in good health. Source: peripheral blood, taken on day 0 of AZD1222 vaccination. This chain connects TRBV7-9 to TRBJ1-1; D unresolved. This CDR3 is CASSLGQVNTEAFF. CDR3 nucleotides: TGTGCCAGCAGCTTAGGGCAAGTGAACACTGAAGCTTTCTTT.